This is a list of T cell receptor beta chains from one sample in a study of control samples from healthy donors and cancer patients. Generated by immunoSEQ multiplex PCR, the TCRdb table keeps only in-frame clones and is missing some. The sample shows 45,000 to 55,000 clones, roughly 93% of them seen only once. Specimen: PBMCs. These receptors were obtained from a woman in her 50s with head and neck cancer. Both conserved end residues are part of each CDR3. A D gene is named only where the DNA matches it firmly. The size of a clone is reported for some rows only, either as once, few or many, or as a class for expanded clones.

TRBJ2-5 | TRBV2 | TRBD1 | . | TGTGCCAGCAGTGCCACTACAGGGGGCGGGGAGACCCAGTACTTC | CASSATTGGGETQYF
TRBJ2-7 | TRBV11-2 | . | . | TGTGCCAGCAGCTTAGAAGGGGCGGGGGCCATCTACGAGCAGTACTTC | CASSLEGAGAIYEQYF
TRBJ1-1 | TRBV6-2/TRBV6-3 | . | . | TGTGCCAGCAGTTACCAATTGAACACTGAAGCTTTCTTT | CASSYQLNTEAFF
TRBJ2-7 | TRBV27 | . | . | TGTGCCAGCAGTCCCAGCTCCTACGAGCAGTACTTC | CASSPSSYEQYF
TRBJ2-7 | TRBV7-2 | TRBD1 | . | TGTGCCAGCAGCCAGGACAGGGCCAACGAGCAGTACTTC | CASSQDRANEQYF
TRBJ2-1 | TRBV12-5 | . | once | TGTGCTAGTGGGGTCGGAAGAGTACCCGACAATGAGCAGTTCTTC | CASGVGRVPDNEQFF
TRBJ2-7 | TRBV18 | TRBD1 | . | TGTGCCAGCTCACCCGGGGGACAGGGGTCAGGCGAGCAGTACTTC | CASSPGGQGSGEQYF
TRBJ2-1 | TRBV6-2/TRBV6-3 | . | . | TGTGCCAGCAGCCTGGACAGATACAATGAGCAGTTCTTC | CASSLDRYNEQFF
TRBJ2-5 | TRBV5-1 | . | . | TGCGCCAGCAGCTTGTGGCAGGGGACGGAGGAGACCCAGTACTTC | CASSLWQGTEETQYF
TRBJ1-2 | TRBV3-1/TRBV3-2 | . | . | TGTGCCAGCAGCCGCATTGGACAAGCTAACTATGGCTACACCTTC | CASSRIGQANYGYTF
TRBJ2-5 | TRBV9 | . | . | TGTGCCAGCAGCGCCCTACAGGGTGCGACCCAGTACTTC | CASSALQGATQYF
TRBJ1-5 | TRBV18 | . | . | TGTGCCAGCTCACCGGCAGGTCAGATCAATCAGCCCCAGCATTTT | CASSPAGQINQPQHF
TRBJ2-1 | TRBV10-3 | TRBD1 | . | TGTGCCACCCTCCCTGATCCGGGACAGGGTTCCTACAATGAGCAGTTCTTC | CATLPDPGQGSYNEQFF
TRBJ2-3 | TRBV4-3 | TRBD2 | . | TGCGCCAGCAGCGCACCCCCCGGGACTAGCGGGCCCGTGGGGGGGGATACGCAGTATTTT | CASSAPPGTSGPVGGDTQYF
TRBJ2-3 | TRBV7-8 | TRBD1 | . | TGTGCCAGCAGCTTTAGTCCTAACAGGGGAACTAGCACAGATACGCAGTATTTT | CASSFSPNRGTSTDTQYF
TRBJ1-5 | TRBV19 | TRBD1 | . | TGTGCCAGTAGTGTCTACAGGGGGGGGAATCAGCCCCAGCATTTT | CASSVYRGGNQPQHF
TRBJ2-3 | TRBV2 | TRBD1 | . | TGTGCCAGCAGTGGACAGGGGAAGGCGCAGTATTTT | CASSGQGKAQYF
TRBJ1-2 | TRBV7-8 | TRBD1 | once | TGTGCCAGCAGCAGGGACAGGGGCTATGGCTACACCTTC | CASSRDRGYGYTF
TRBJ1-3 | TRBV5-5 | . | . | TGTGCCAGCAGCTTGTATGAGGCTGGAAACACCATATATTTT | CASSLYEAGNTIYF
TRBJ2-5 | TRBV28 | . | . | TGTGCCAGCAGTTTAAACAGGGCGGGCCAAGAGACCCAGTACTTC | CASSLNRAGQETQYF
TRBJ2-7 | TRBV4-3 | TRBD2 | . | TGCGCCAGCAGCCAAGATAGAGTTAGCGGGGGCTCCTACGAGCAGTACTTC | CASSQDRVSGGSYEQYF
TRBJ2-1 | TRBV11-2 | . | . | TGTGCCAGCAGCTCATCCGGGCTCCGCTACAATGAGCAGTTCTTC | CASSSSGLRYNEQFF
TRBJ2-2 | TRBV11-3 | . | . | TGTGCCAGCAGCTCGTCCAGGGGTCCCGGGGAGCTGTTTTTT | CASSSSRGPGELFF
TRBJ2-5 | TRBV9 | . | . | TGTGCCAGCAGCGCCTCGGTAGGGGAGTTCGAGACCCAGTACTTC | CASSASVGEFETQYF
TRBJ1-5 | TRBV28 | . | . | TGTGCCAGCAGTTCCGGACACCATGCTTCGGCCCAGCATTTT | CASSSGHHASAQHF
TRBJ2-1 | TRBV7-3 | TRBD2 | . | TGTGCCAGCAGCTTATACCCCACCGGGACTAGCTACAATGAGCAGTTCTTC | CASSLYPTGTSYNEQFF
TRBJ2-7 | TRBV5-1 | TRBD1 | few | TGCGCCAGCAGCTTCCAACAGGGGTCCTACGAGCAGTACTTC | CASSFQQGSYEQYF
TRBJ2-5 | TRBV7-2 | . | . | TGTGCCAGCAGCTTAGGGGTGGCGGAACAAGAGACCCAGTACTTC | CASSLGVAEQETQYF
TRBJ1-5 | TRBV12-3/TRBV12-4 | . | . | TGTGCCAGCAGCGCTGACGGATATCAGCCCCAGCATTTT | CASSADGYQPQHF
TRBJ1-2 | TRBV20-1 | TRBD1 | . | TGCAGTGCTAGTCCCTTCGACAGGGGCCCAAACTATGGCTACACCTTC | CSASPFDRGPNYGYTF
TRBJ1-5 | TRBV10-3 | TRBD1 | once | TGTGCCATCAGTCCGGGACAGAGTAGCAATCAGCCCCAGCATTTT | CAISPGQSSNQPQHF
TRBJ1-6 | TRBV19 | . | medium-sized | TGTGCCAGTAGTTTTCGCAATTCACCCCTCCACTTT | CASSFRNSPLHF
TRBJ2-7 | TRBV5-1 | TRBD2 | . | TGCGCCAGCAGCTTGGGACCTGGCCCGGGGGGGGACGAGCAGTACTTC | CASSLGPGPGGDEQYF
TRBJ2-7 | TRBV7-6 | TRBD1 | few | TGTGCCAGCAGCGCCGACAGGGCTTCCTACGAGCAGTACTTC | CASSADRASYEQYF
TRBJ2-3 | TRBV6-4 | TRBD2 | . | TGTGCCAGCAGTGCGGGACTAGCGGAAACAGATACGCAGTATTTT | CASSAGLAETDTQYF
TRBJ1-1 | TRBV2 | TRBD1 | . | TGTGCCAGCAGTGGACCGGGACAGGGGGCGAATGGGGCTTTCTTT | CASSGPGQGANGAFF
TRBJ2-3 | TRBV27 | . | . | TGTGCCAGCAGTTTAGGGCTAGAGCAGTATTTT | CASSLGLEQYF
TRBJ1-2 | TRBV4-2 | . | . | TGTGCCAGCAGCCCCTCGCGACAGGCGTCCTATGGCTACACCTTC | CASSPSRQASYGYTF
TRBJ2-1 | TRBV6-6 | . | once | TGTGCCAGCAGTTACACCTCTACCTCTACCGACAATGAGCAGTTCTTC | CASSYTSTSTDNEQFF
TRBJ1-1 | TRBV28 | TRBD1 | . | TGTGCCAGCAGTTTAACCGGGACAGGGTTGAACACTGAAGCTTTCTTT | CASSLTGTGLNTEAFF
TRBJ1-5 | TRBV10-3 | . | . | TGTGCCATCAGTGAAAAGACAGCCCAGAATCAGCCCCAGCATTTT | CAISEKTAQNQPQHF
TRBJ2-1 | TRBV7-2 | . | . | TGTGCCAGCAGCTTAGTGCTGGATCCCTCCTACAATGAGCAGTTCTTC | CASSLVLDPSYNEQFF
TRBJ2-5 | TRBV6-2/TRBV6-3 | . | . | TGTGCCAGCAGTTACCCTCGGGACGGTGAACTCGAGACCCAGTACTTC | CASSYPRDGELETQYF
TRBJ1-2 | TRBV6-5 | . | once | TGTGCCAGCAGTTACTCCCCCGCAGGGGACGATGGCTACACCTTC | CASSYSPAGDDGYTF
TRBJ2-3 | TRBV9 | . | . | TGTGCCAGCAGCGTCAGGGGGGATAGCACAGATACGCAGTATTTT | CASSVRGDSTDTQYF
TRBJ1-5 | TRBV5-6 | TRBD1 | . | TGTGCCAGCTCTGGACAGGATAGCAATCAGCCCCAGCATTTT | CASSGQDSNQPQHF
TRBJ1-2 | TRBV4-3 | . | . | TGCGCCAGCAGCCAGCGACAGGATTCTAACTATGGCTACACCTTC | CASSQRQDSNYGYTF
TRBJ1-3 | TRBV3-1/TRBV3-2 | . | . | TGTGCCAGCAGCCAAGACGGGGGGGCTAGTGGAAACACCATATATTTT | CASSQDGGASGNTIYF